This entry concerns a single T cell receptor beta chain. The clone's antigen remains unknown. Base-call qualities are not available, and no considerably larger clone is one nucleotide away. Whole blood was collected in K2EDTA tubes by collaborating institutions according to the institutions' own protocols. For TCRbeta analysis, collaborators shipped samples in one of three forms: frozen whole blood, isolated PBMCs, or DNA extracted from either of those sample types. This entry belongs to a study of blood T cell repertoires in COVID-19 (dated by TCRdb to between 2020 and 2021). Regarding the complete study: Samples from collaborators originated in the United States, Italy and Spain and spanned both the acute and convalescent phases of COVID-19. Deeply sampled blood TCRbeta repertoires from subjects exposed to, actively infected with, or recovered from COVID-19 were included in the dataset. The sample metadata nearly always contained a de-identified subject ID, COVID-19 status, age in years and sex. The repertoires were made available in a free public database intended to serve as a resource for research on the immune response to SARS-CoV-2. Samples were obtained from the ongoing ImmuneRACE study (first 160 participants) and from 1,000 to 1,500 subjects provided by 6 global collaborators. The material from the prospective study consisted of cDNA or gDNA derived from T cells, B-cell-depleted T cells, or PBMCs. Where HLA class I and class II types were available, the types were taken from metadata supplied by the sample provider, not from assay-based typing.

The full study reports these points: Clinical and demographic metadata were provided uncurated, with the amount varying by source and participant.

The immunoSEQ Assay, a bias-controlled multiplex PCR, was used to amplify TCRbeta CDR3 regions from genomic DNA. For the original study's pipeline: Nucleated cell counts per sample were estimated from amplification of reference gene primers within the assay. To quantify the absolute abundance of each unique TCRbeta CDR3 rearrangement, sequence reads were collapsed and filtered. For each sample, productive Simpson clonality was calculated as the square root of Simpson's diversity index over productive rearrangements. TCRdb retrieved this table from immuneACCESS and kept in-frame rearrangements only. Not all clones are present; in checked studies, unresolved V genes account for under half, and no reason is known for the remainder. That table supplies the V and J calls and clone size; D and trimming were determined from the DNA. Recorded for this sample are 75,000 to 100,000 clones; over 80% of them occurred a single time. The ten largest clonotypes hold 25% to 30% of the sample.

The receptor's source is a woman of 80 years or more with acute or convalescent COVID-19. The sample was peripheral blood.

CDR3 reads: CASSANRGPGEKLFF. The sequenced DNA: TGTGCCAGCAGCGCGAACAGGGGACCGGGGGAAAAACTGTTTTTT. The V and J genes are TRBV2 and TRBJ1-4; 7 middle bases align to TRBD1. From cysteine to phenylalanine, the CDR3 is 15 amino acids long. Just CDR3 DNA is preserved here, 45 bases in frame from base 1. From V the trimming removes 6 bases and from J it removes 8 bases, while the gene matches leave 12 bases of the junction unaccounted for. The germline V gene yields SNHLY for CDR1 and FYNNEI for CDR2.